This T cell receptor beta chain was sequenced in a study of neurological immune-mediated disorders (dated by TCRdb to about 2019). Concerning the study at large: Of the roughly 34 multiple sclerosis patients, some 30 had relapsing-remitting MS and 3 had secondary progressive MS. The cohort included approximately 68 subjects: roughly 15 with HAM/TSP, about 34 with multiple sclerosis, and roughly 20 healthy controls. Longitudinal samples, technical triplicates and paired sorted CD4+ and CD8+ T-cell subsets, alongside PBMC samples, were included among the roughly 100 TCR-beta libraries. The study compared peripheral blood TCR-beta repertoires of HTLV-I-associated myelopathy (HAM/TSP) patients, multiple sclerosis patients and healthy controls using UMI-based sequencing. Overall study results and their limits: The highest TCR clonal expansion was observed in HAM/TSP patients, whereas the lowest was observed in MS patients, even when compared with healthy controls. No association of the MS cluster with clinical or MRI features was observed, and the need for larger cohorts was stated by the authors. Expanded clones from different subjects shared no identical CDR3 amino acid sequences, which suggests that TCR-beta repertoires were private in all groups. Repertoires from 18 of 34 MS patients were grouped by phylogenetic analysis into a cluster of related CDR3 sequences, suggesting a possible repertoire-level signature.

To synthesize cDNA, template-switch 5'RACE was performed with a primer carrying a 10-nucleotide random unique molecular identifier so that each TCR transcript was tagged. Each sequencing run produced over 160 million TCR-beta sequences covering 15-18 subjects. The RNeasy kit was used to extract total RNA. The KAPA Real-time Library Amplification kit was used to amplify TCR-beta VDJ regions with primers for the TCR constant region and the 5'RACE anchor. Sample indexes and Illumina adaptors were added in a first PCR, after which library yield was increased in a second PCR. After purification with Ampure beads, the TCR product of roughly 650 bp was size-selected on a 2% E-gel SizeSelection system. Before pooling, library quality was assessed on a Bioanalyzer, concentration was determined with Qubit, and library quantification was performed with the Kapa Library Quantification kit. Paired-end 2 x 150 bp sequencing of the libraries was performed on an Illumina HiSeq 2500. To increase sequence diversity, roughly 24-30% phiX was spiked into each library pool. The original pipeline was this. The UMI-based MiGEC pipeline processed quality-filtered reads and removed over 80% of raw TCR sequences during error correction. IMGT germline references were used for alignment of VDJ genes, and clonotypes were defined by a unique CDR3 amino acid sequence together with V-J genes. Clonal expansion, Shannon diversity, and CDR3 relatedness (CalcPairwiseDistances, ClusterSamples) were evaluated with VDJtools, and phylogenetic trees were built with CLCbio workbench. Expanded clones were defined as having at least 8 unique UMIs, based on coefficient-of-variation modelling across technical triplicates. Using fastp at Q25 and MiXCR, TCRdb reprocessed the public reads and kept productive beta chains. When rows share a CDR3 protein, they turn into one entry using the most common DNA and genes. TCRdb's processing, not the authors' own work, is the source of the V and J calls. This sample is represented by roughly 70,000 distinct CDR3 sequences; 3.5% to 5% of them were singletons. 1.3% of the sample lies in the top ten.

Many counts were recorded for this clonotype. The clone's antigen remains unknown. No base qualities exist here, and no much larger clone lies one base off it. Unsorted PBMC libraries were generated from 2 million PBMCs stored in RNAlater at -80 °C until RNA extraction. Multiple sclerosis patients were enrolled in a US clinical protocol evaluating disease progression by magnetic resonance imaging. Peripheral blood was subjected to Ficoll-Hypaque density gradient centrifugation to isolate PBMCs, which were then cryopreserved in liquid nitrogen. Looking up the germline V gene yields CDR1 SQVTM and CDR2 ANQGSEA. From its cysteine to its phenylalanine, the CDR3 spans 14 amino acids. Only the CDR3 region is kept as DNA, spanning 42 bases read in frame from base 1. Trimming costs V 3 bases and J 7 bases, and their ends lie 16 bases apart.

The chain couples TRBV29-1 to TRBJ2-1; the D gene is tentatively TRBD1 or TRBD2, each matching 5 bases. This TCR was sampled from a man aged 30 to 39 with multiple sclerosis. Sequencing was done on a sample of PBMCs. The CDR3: CSVESGPGANEQFF. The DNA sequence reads TGCAGCGTTGAGTCGGGGCCCGGAGCAAATGAGCAGTTCTTC.